This TCR beta chain came from a study of cytomegalovirus exposure and HLA in healthy donors. With regard to this clone: Its target is not known. This CDR3 is also generated by other DNA sequences in the sample.

The primer mix had 60 Vbeta and 13 Jbeta primers. In the authors' workflow: A later analysis tallied tens of millions of unique TCR beta chains, around 9.9 million of them shared. Measured with immunoSEQ multiplex PCR; TCRdb has only the in-frame clones, and not every one. V, J and clone size were drawn from that table, and D and trimming were deduced from the DNA. Here the sample spans 70,000 or so clones, roughly four fifths being singletons. CDR1 is SGHVS and CDR2 is FNYEAQ in the germline V gene. Trimming at V came to 1 base and at J to 7 bases, leaving 12 bases not matched to a gene. The CDR3 totals 16 residues. Broader study findings: The study flagged about 150 TCR beta chains as cytomegalovirus-associated.

The clonotype was recovered from a man aged 18-30 years in good health and CMV-seronegative. The sequencing sample was made of PBMCs. The gene calls are TRBV7-6 and TRBJ2-5, with 7 bases identical to TRBD2. The DNA of the CDR3 is TGTGCCAGCAGCTTAGGCACCAGCGGGGCTCTAGGGACCCAGTACTTC. It yields the protein CASSLGTSGALGTQYF.